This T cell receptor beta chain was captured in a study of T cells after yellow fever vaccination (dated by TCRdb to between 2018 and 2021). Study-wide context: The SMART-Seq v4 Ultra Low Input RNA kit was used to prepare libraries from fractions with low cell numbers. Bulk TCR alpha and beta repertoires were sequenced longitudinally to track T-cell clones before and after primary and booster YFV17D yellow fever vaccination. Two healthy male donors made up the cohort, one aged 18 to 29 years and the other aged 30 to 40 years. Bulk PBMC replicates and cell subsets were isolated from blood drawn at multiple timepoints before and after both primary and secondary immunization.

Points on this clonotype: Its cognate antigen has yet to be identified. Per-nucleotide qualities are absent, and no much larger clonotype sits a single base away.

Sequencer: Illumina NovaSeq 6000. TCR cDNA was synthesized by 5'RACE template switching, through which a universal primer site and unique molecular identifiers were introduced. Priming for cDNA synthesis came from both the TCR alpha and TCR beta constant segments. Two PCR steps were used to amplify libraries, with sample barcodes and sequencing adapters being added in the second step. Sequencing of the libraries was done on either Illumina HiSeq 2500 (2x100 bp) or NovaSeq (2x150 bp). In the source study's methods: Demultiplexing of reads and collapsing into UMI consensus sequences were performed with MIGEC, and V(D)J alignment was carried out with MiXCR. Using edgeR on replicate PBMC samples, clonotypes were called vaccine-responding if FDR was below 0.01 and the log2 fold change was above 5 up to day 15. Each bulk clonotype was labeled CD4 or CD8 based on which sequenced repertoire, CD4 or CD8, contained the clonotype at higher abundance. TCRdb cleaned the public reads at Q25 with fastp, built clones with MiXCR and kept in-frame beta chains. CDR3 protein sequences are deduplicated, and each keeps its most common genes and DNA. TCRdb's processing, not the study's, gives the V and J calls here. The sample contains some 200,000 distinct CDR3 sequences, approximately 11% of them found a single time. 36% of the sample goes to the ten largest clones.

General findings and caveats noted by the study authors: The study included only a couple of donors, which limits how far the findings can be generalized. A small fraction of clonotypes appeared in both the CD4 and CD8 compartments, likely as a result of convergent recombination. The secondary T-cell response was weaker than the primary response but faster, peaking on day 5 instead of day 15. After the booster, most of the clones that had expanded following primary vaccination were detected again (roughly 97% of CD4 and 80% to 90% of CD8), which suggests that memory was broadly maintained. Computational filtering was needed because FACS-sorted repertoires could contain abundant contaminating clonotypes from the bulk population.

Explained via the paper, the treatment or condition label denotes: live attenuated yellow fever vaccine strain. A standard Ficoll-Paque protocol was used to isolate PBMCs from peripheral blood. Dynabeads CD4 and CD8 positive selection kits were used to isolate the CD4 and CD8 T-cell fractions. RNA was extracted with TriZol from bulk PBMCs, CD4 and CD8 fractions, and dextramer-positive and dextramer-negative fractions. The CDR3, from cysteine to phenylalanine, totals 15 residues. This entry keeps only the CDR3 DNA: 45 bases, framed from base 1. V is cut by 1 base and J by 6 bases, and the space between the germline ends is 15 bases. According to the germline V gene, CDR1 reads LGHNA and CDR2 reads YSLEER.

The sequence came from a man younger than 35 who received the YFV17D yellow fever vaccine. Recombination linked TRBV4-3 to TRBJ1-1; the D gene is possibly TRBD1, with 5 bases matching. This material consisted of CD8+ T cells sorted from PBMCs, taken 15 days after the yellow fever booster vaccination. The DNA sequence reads TGCGCCAGCAGCCAAGTTGGGGGTTTAGGGGCTGAAGCTTTCTTT. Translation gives CASSQVGGLGAEAFF.